The rows below give T cell receptor beta chains drawn from one sample of a study of blood T cell repertoires in COVID-19. Using immunoSEQ multiplex PCR, the repertoire was profiled, and TCRdb retains in-frame clones only, with some absent. The table lists 150,000 to 200,000 clones, around 89% of them singletons. The source material was peripheral blood. The receptor set was obtained from a man aged 55-75 years with acute or convalescent COVID-19. CDR3s include the opening cysteine and the closing phenylalanine or tryptophan.

CDR3 protein	V gene	J gene
CASSLVGEIAEAFF	TRBV5-1	TRBJ1-1
CASSPQLVGETQYF	TRBV11-2	TRBJ2-5
CASSPGQGANEQFF	TRBV18	TRBJ2-1
CASSQEIQATTGELFF	TRBV3-1/TRBV3-2	TRBJ2-2
CASSPAPFYGYTF	TRBV12-3/TRBV12-4	TRBJ1-2
CASSPRLPRQGAHTGELFF	TRBV7-9	TRBJ2-2
CASSLVRDRVGTEAFF	TRBV7-8	TRBJ1-1
CASSPSGQPQHF	TRBV27	TRBJ1-5
CASSHRTTRRDNSPLHF	TRBV19	TRBJ1-6
CASSLARTGTSQETQYF	TRBV13	TRBJ2-5
CASSPGQFGTEAFF	TRBV3-1/TRBV3-2	TRBJ1-1
CAWSVAGGGTQYF	TRBV30	TRBJ2-5
CASSNRFLQPQHF	TRBV7-2	TRBJ1-5
CARTRDSRRTQYF	TRBV6-4	TRBJ2-3
CASSRLRGFNSPLHF	TRBV11-2	TRBJ1-6
CASGGGTDRSPLHF	TRBV27	TRBJ1-6